This T cell receptor (beta chain) was sequenced for a study of cytomegalovirus exposure and HLA in healthy donors. Study in general: Out of about 180 million T cells, an earlier analysis found 117 million unique TCR beta sequences in total.

Study-level results: Researchers reported in a later analysis that common viral pathogens appeared linked to several top clusters. Productive status was seen about 87% or about 30% of the time for most TCR beta V segments in an earlier analysis.

Researchers ran the PCR with 60 Vbeta and 13 Jbeta primers. Libraries were prepared by immunoSEQ multiplex PCR; TCRdb keeps only in-frame clonotypes and omits some of them. The sample has approximately 90,000 clones, about 77% seen once. This clone was detected only a few times. Its antigen is undetermined. Per germline, CDR1 SEHNR and CDR2 FQNEAQ (reference sequence). V shed 3 bases and J shed 5 bases, with 10 bases lying between them. The CDR3 covers 14 residues. The receptor's source is a man aged 40-49 years in good health and CMV-seronegative. The chain employs TRBV7-9 and TRBJ1-4; possible D gene TRBD1, 6 bases. The material sequenced was PBMCs. As DNA, the CDR3 is TGTGCCAGCAGCTTCGGCCAGGGGAATGAAAAACTGTTTTTT. Protein: CASSFGQGNEKLFF.